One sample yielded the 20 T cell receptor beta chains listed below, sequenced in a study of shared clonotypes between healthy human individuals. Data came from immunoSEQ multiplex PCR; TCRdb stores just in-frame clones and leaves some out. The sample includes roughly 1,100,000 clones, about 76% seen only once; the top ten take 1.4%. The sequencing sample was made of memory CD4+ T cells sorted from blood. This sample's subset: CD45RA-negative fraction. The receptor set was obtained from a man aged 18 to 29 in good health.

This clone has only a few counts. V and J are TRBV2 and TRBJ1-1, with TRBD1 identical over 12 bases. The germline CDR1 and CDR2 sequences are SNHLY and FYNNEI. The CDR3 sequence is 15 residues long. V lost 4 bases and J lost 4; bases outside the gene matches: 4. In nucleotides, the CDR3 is TGTGCCAGCAGTGGGGACAGGGGGCTTGGCACTGAAGCTTTCTTT. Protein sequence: CASSGDRGLGTEAFF.

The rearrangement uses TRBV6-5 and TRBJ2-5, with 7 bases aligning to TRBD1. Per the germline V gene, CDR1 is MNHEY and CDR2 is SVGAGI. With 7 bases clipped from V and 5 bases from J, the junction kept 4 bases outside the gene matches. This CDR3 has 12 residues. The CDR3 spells CASKAGGETQYF. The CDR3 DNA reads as TGTGCCAGCAAAGCAGGGGGTGAGACCCAGTACTTC.

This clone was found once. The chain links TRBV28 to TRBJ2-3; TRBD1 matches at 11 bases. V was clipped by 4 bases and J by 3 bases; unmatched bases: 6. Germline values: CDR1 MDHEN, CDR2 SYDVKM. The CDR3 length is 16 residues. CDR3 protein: CASSSGDRGLTDTQYF. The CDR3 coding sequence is TGTGCCAGCAGTTCTGGGGACAGGGGGTTAACAGATACGCAGTATTTT. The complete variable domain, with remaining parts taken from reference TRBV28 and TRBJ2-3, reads DVKVTQSSRYLVKRTGEKVFLECVQDMDHENMFWYRQDPGLGLRLIYFSYDVKMKEKGDIPEGYSVSREKKERFSLILESASTNQTSMYLCASSSGDRGLTDTQYFGPGTRLTVL.

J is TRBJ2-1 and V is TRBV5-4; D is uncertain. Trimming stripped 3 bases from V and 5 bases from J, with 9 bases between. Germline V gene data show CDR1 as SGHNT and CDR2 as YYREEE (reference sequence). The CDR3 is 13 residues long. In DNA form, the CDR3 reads TGTGCCAGCAGCTCTGGAATGGACAATGAGCAGTTCTTC. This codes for CASSSGMDNEQFF. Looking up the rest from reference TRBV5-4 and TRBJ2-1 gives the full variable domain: ETGVTQSPTHLIKTRGQQVTLRCSSQSGHNTVSWYQQALGQGPQFIFQYYREEENGRGNFPPRFSGLQFPNYSSELNVNALELDDSALYLCASSSGMDNEQFFGPGTRLTVL.

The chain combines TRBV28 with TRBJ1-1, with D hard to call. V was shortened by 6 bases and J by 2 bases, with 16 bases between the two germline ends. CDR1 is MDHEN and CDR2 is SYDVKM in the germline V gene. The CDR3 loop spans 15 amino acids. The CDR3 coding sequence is TGTGCCAGCAGCGTGGCCGCGACCGGAAACACTGAAGCTTTCTTT. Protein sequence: CASSVAATGNTEAFF.

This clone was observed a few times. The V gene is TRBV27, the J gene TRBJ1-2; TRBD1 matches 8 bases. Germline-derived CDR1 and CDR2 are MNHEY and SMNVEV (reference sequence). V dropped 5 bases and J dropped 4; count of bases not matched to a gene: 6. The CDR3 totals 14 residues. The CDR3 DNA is TGTGCCAGCAGTCCCCGGGACAGGTTCTATGGCTACACCTTC. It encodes CASSPRDRFYGYTF.

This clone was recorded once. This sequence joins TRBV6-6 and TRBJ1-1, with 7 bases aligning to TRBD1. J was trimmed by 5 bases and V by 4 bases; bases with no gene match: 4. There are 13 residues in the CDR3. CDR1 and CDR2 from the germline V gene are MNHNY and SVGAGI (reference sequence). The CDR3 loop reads CASSSQGGTEAFF. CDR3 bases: TGTGCCAGCAGTTCTCAGGGGGGGACTGAAGCTTTCTTT.

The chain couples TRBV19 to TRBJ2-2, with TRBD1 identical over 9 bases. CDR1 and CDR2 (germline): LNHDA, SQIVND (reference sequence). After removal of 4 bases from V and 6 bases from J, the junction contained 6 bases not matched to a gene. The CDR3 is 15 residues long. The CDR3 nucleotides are TGTGCCAGTAGTAGGGGGACAGGGTGGCCCGGGGAGCTGTTTTTT. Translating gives CASSRGTGWPGELFF.

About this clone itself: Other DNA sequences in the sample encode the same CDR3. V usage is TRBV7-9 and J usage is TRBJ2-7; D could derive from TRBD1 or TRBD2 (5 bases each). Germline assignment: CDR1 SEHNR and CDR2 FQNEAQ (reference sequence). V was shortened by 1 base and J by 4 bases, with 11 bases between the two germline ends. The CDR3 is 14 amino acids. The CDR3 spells CASSLGGVSYEQYF. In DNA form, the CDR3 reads TGTGCCAGCAGCTTAGGAGGGGTGAGTTACGAGCAGTACTTC.

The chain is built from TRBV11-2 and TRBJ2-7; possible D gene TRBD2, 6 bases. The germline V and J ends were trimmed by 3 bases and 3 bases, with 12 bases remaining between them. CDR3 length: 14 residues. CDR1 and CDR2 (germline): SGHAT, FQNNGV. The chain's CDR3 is CASSLEGRVYEQYF. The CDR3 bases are TGTGCCAGCAGCTTGGAGGGAAGGGTCTACGAGCAGTACTTC.

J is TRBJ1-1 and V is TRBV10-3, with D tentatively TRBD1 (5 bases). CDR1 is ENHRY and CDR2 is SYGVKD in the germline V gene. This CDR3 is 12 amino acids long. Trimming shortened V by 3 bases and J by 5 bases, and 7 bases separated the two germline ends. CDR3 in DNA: TGTGCCATCAGTGACGGGGGGACTGAAGCTTTCTTT. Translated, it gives CAISDGGTEAFF.

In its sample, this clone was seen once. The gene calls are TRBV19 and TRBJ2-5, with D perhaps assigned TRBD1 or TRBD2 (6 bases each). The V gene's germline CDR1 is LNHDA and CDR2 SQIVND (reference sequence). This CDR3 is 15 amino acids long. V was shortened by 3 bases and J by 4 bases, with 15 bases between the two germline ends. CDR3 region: CASSMGGGNRETQYF. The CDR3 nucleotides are TGTGCCAGTAGTATGGGGGGCGGGAACAGAGAGACCCAGTACTTC.

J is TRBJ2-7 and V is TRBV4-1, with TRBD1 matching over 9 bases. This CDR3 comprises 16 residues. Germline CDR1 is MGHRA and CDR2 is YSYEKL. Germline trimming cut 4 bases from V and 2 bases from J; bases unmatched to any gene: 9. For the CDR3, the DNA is TGCGCCAGCAGCCCAAGGGACAGGGTTGGTACCTACGAGCAGTACTTC. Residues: CASSPRDRVGTYEQYF.

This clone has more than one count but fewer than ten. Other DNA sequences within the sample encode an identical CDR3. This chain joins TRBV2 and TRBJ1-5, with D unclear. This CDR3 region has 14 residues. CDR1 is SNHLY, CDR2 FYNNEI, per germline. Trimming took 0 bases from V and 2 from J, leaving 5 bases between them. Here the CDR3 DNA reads TGTGCCAGCAGTGAAGCGGGCCGCAATCAGCCCCAGCATTTT. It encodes CASSEAGRNQPQHF.

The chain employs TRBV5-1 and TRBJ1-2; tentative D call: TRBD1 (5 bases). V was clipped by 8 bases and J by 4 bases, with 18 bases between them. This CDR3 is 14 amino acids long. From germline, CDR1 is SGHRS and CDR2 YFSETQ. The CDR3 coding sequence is TGCGCCAGTCAGAGTGGGGACCGGGGCTATGGCTACACCTTC. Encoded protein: CASQSGDRGYGYTF.

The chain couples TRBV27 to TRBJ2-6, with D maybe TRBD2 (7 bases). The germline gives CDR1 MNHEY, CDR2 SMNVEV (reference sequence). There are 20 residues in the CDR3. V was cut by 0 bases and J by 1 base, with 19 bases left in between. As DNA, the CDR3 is TGTGCCAGCAGTTTATCCCAAATGGGGGGGGCGAGGTCTGGGGCCAACGTCCTGACTTTC. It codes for CASSLSQMGGARSGANVLTF.

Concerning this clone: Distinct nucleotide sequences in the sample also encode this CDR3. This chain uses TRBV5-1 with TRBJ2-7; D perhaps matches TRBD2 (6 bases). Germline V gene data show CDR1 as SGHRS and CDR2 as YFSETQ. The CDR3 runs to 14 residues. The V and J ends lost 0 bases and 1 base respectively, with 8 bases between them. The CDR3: CASSLGGLSYEQYF. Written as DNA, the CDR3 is TGCGCCAGCAGCTTGGGGGGACTGTCCTACGAGCAGTACTTC.

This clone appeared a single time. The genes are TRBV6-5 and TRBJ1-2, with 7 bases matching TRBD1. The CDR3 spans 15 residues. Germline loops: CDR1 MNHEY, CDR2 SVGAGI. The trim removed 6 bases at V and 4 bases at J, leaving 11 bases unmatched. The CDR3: CASRPGPRDSYGYTF. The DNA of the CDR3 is TGTGCCAGCAGGCCCGGCCCTCGGGACAGCTATGGCTACACCTTC.

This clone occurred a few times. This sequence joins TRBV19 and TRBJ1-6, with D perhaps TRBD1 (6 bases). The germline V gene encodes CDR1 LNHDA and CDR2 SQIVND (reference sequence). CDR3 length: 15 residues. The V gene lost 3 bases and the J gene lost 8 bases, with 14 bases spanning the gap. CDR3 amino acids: CASSMAPAGDSPLHF. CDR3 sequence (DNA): TGTGCCAGTAGTATGGCTCCCGCAGGGGATTCACCCCTCCACTTT.

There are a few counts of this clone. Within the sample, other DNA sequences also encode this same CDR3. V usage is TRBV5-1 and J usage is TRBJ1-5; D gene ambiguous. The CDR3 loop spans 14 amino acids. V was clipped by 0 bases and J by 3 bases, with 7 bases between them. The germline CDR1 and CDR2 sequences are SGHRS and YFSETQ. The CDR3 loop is CASSLEGSNQPQHF. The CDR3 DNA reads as TGCGCCAGCAGCTTGGAAGGATCCAATCAGCCCCAGCATTTT.